This T cell receptor beta chain was sequenced for a study of T cell responses to AZD1222 COVID-19 vaccine. In germline, CDR1 is SGHTA, CDR2 FQGNSA. The CDR3 is 12 residues long. V lost 0 bases and J lost 3, with 3 bases in between. Libraries were prepared by immunoSEQ multiplex PCR; TCRdb keeps only in-frame clonotypes and omits some of them. The table has 85,000 to 120,000 clones, less than 95% seen once; the top ten hold 8%. For this clone: Its antigen remains unidentified.

Study-wide points: Compared with day 0, the breadth and depth of the Spike-specific TCR repertoire rose significantly after two doses of AZD1222. Seropositive AZD1222 recipients at baseline numbered only five or six. Unmutated regions of variants are reportedly targeted by nearly half of spike-specific TCRs. Females made up more of the donors, who were largely white British, and clonal diversity may have come out too low.

The V gene is TRBV7-2, the J gene TRBJ2-7; D uncertain. The receptor's source is an adult who received the AZD1222 COVID-19 vaccine. The sequencing here drew on peripheral blood, taken 28 days after the second AZD1222 dose. DNA of the CDR3: TGTGCCAGCAGCTTAGCTGACTACGAGCAGTACTTC. As protein: CASSLADYEQYF.